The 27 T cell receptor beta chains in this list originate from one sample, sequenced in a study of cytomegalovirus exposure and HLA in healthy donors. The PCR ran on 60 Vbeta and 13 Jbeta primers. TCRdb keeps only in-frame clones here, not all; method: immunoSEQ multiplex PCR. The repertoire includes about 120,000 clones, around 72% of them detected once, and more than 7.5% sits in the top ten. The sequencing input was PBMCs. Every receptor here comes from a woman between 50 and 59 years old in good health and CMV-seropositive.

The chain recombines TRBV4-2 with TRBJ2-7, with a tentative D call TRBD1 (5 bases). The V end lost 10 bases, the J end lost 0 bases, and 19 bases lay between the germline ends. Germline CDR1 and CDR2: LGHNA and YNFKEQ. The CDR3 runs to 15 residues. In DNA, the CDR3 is TGTGCCACTTCACAGGTTCTTTCTTTCTCCTACGAGCAGTACTTC. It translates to CATSQVLSFSYEQYF.

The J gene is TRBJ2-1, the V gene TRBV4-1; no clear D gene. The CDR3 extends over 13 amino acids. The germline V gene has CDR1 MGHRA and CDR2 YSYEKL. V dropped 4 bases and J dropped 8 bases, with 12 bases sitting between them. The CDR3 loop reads CASSPWVAYEQFF. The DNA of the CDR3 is TGCGCCAGCAGCCCCTGGGTAGCCTATGAGCAGTTCTTC.

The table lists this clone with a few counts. This CDR3 reads CASSPRQYNEQFF. The CDR3 DNA sequence: TGTGCCAGCAGCCCTCGACAGTACAATGAGCAGTTCTTC. The chain recombines TRBV9 with TRBJ2-1, with D tentatively TRBD1 (5 bases). The germline V and J ends were trimmed by 4 bases and 4 bases, with 9 bases remaining between them. The CDR3 is 13 residues long. Germline V lookup: CDR1 SGDLS, CDR2 YYNGEE.

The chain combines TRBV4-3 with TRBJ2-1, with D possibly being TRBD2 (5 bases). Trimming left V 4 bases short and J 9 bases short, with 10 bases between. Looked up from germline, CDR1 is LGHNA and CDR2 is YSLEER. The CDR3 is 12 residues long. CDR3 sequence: CASSPTGVEQFF. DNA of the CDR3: TGCGCCAGCAGCCCGACCGGGGTTGAGCAGTTCTTC.

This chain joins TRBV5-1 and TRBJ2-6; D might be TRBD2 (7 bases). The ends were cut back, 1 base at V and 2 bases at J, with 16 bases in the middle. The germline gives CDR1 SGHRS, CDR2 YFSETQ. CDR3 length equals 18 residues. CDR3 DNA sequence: TGCGCCAGCAGCTTGAGTGGGGGGGCCTTAGCTGGGGCCAACGTCCTGACTTTC. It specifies CASSLSGGALAGANVLTF.

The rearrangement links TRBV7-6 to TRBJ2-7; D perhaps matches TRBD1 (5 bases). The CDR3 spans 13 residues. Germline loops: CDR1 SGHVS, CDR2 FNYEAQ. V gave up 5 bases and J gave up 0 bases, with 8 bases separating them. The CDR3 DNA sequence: TGTGCCAGCAGCCTCGACAGCTCCTACGAGCAGTACTTC. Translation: CASSLDSSYEQYF.

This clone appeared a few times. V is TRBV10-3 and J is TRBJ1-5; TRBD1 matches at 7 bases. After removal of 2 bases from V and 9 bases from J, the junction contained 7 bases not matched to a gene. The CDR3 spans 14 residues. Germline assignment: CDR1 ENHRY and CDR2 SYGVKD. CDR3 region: CAISEDRVLGPQHF. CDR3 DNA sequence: TGTGCCATCAGTGAGGACAGGGTGTTAGGGCCCCAGCATTTT.

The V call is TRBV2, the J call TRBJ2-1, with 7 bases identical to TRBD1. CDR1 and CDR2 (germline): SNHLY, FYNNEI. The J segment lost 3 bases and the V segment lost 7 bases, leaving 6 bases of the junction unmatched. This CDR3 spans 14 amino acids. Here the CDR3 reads CASKLAGGYNEQFF. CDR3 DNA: TGTGCCAGCAAATTGGCAGGGGGCTACAATGAGCAGTTCTTC.

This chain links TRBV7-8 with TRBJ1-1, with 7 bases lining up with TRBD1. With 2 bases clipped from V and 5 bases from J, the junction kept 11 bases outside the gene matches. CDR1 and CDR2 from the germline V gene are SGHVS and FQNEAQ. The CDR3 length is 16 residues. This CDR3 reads CASSLSAGGRETEAFF. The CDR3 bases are TGTGCCAGCAGCTTAAGTGCAGGGGGAAGAGAAACTGAAGCTTTCTTT.

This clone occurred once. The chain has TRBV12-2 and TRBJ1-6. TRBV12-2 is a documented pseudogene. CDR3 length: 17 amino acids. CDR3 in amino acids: CASRLGPVRDYNSPLHF. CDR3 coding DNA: TGTGCAAGTCGCTTGGGCCCGGTGAGGGACTATAATTCACCCCTCCACTTT.

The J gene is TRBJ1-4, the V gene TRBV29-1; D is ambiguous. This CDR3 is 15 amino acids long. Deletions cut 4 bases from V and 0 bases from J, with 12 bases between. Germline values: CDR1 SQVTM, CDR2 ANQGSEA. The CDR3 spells CSVVCISSTNEKLFF. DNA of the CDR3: TGCAGCGTTGTGTGTATTTCCTCAACTAATGAAAAACTGTTTTTT.

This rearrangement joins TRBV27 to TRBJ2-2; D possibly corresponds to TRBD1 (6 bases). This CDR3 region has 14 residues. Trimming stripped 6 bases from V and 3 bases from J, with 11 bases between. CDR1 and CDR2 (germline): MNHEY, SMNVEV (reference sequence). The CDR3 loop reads CASRAAGDTGELFF. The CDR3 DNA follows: TGTGCCAGCAGGGCCGCAGGGGACACCGGGGAGCTGTTTTTT.

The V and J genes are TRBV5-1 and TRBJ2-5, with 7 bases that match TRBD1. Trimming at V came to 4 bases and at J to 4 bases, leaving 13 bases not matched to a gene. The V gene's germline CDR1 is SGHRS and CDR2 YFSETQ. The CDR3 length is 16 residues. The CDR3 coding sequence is TGCGCCAGCAGCCCCCCGGTTGGACAGGATGGAGAGACCCAGTACTTC. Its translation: CASSPPVGQDGETQYF.

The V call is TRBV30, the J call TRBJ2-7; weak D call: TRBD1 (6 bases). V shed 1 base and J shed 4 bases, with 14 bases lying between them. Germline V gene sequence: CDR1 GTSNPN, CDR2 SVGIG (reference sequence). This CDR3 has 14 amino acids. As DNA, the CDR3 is TGTGCCTGGAGTGGGGGAACAGGGATATACGAGCAGTACTTC. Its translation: CAWSGGTGIYEQYF.

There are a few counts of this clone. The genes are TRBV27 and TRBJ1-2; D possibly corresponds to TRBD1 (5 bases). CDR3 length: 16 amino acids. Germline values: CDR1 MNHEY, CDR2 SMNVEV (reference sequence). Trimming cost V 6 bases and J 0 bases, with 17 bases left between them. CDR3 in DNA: TGTGCCAGCAGCTTCTCCATAGGGGAAGCTAACTATGGCTACACCTTC. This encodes CASSFSIGEANYGYTF.

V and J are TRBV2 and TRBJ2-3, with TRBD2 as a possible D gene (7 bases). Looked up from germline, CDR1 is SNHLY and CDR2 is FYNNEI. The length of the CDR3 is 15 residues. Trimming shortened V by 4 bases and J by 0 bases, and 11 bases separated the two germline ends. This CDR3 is CASSAGGPSTDTQYF. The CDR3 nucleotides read TGTGCCAGCAGTGCGGGGGGCCCAAGCACAGATACGCAGTATTTT.

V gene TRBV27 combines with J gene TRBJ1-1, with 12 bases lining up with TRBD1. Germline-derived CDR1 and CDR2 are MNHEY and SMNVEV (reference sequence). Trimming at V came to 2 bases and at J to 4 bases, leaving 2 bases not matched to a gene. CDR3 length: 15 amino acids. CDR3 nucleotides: TGTGCCAGCAGTTTAGGGACAGGGGGCGGCACTGAAGCTTTCTTT. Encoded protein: CASSLGTGGGTEAFF.

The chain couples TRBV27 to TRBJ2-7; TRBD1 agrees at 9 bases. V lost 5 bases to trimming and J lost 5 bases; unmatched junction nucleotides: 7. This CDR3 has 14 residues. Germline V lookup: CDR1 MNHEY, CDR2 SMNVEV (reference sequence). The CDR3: CASSTGTGSNEQYF. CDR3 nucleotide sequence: TGTGCCAGCAGTACAGGGACAGGGTCCAACGAGCAGTACTTC.

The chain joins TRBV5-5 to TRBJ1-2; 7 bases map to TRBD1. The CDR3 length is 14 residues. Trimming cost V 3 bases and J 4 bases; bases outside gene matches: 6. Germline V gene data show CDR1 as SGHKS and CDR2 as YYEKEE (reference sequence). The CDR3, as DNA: TGTGCCAGCAGCTCGGGACAGACACCCTATGGCTACACCTTC. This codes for CASSSGQTPYGYTF.

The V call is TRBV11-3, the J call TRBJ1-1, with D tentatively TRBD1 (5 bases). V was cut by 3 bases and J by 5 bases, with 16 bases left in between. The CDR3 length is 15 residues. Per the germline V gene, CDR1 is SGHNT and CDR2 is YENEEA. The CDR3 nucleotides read TGTGCCAGCAGCTTTAGTGGGGCGATGGTTACTGAAGCTTTCTTT. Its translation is CASSFSGAMVTEAFF.

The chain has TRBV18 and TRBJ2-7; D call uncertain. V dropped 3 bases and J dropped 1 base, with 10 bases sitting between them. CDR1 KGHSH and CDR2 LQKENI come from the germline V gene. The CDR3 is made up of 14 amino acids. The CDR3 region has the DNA TGTGCCAGCTCACCTTCCCTAGAGTCCTACGAGCAGTACTTC. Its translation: CASSPSLESYEQYF.

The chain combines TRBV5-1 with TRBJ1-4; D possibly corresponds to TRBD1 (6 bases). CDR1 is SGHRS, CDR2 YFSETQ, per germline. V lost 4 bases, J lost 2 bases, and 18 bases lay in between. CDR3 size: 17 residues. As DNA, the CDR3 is TGCGCCAGCAGCCGGGATTGGGGGCGCGGGACTAATGAAAAACTGTTTTTT. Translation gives CASSRDWGRGTNEKLFF.

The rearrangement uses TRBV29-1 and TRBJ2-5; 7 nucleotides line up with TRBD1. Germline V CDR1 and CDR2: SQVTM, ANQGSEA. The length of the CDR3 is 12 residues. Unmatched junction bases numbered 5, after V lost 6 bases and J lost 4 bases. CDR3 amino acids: CSVTSGGETQYF. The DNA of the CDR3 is TGCAGCGTGACATCAGGGGGAGAGACCCAGTACTTC.

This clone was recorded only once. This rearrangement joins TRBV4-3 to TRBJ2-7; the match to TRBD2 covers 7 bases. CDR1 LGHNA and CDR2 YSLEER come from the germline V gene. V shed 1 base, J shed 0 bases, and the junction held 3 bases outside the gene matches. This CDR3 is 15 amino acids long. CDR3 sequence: CASSQAGGSSYEQYF. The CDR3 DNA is TGCGCCAGCAGCCAAGCTGGCGGGAGCTCCTACGAGCAGTACTTC.

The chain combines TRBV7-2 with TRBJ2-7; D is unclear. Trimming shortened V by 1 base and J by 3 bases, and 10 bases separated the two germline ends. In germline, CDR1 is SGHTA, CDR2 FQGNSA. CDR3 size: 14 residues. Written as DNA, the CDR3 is TGTGCCAGCAGCTTAGGTTCGTCTCTCTACGAGCAGTACTTC. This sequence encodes CASSLGSSLYEQYF.

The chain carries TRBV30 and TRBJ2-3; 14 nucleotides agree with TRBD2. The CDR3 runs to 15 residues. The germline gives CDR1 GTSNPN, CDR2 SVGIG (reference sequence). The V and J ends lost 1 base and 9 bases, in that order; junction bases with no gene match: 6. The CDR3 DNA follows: TGTGCCTGGAGTGGGGGGACTAGCGGGGGAGGGACGCAGTATTTT. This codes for CAWSGGTSGGGTQYF. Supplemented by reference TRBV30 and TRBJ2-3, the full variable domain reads SQTIHQWPATLVQPVGSPLSLECTVEGTSNPNLYWYRQAAGRGLQLLFYSVGIGQISSEVPQNLSASRPQDRQFILSSKKLLLSDSGFYLCAWSGGTSGGGTQYFGPGTRLTVL.

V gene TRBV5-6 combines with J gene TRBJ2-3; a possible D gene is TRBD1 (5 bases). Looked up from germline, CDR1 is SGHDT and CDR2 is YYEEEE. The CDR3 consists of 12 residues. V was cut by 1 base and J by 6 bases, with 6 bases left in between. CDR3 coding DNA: TGTGCCAGCAGCTTGAAGGGGGATACGCAGTATTTT. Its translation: CASSLKGDTQYF.